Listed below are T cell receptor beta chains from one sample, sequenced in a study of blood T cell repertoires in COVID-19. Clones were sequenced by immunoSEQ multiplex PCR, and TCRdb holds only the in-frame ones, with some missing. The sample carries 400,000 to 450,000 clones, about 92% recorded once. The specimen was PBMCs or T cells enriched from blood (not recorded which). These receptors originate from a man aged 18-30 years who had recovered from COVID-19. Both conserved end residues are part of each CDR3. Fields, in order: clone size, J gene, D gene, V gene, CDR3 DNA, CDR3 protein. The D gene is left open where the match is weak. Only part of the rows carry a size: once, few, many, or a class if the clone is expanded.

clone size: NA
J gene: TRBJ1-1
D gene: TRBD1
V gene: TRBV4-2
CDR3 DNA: TGTGCCAGCAGCCATCCCAGGGGGCTCTTGGCTGAAGCTTTCTTT
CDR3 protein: CASSHPRGLLAEAFF

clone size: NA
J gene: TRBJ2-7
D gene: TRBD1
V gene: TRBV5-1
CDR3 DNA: TGCGCCAGCAGCTTGGCCGGGACAGGGGACTACGAGCAGTACTTC
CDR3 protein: CASSLAGTGDYEQYF

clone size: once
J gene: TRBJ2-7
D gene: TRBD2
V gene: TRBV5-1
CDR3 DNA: TGCGCCAGCAGCTTCACGCCGTCTAGCGGGTACGAGCAGTACTTC
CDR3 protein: CASSFTPSSGYEQYF

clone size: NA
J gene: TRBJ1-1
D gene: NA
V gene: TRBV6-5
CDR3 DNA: TGTGCCAGCAGTACCGGACAGAGGAACACTGAAGCTTTCTTT
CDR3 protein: CASSTGQRNTEAFF

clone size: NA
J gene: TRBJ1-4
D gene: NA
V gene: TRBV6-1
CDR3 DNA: TGTGCCAGCAGTGAACGCCGGGGGGCAACTAATGAAAAACTGTTTTTT
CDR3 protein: CASSERRGATNEKLFF

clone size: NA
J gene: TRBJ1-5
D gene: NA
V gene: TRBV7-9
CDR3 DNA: TGTGCCAGCAGTTCCAGCGGTGCAGGCTGGGGGCCCCAGCATTTT
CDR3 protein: CASSSSGAGWGPQHF

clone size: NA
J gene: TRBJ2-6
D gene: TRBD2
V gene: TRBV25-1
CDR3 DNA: TGTGCCAGCAGTGCAGCGGGAGGCGGCTCTGGGGCCAACGTCCTGACTTTC
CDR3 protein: CASSAAGGGSGANVLTF

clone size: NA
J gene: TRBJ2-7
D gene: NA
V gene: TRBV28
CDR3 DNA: TGTGCCAGCAGTCGGGTTTTAGGGACTCGGGAGCAGTACTTC
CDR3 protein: CASSRVLGTREQYF

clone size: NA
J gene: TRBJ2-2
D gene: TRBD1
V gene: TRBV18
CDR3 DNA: TGTGCCAGCTCACCGCAAACAGGGGACACCGGGGAGCTGTTTTTT
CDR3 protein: CASSPQTGDTGELFF

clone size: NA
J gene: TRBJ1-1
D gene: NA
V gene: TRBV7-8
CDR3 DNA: TGTGCCAGCAGCTCGACTGACAGGGAAGCTTTCTTT
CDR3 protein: CASSSTDREAFF

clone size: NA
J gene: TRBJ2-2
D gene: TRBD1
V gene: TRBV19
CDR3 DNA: TGTGCCAGTAGCGATTTACTGGACAGGGTCGTGACCGGGGAGCTGTTTTTT
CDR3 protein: CASSDLLDRVVTGELFF

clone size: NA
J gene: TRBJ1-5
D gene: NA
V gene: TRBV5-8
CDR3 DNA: TGTGCCAGCAGCCCAGGGGTACGAAGTCAGCCCCAGCATTTT
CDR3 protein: CASSPGVRSQPQHF

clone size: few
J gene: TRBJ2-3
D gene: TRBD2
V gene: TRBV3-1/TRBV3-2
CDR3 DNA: TGTGCCAGCAGCCAAGGAATAGCGGGAGCCGCAGATACGCAGTATTTT
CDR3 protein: CASSQGIAGAADTQYF

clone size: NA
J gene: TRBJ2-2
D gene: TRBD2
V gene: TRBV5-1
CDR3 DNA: TGCGCCAGCAGCTTTAGCGGGAGAGAGGTGGCCGGGGAGCTGTTTTTT
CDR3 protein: CASSFSGREVAGELFF

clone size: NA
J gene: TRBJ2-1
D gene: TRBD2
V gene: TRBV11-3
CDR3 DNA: TGTGCCAGCAGCCGGGAGGTCAATGAGCAGTTCTTC
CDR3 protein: CASSREVNEQFF

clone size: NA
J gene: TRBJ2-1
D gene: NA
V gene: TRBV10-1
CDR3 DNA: TGCGCCAGCAGTGATCAGCGGAGGGGCCATGAGCAGTTCTTC
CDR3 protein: CASSDQRRGHEQFF

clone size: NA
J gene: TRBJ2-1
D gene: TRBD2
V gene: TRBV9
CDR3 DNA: TGTGCCAGCAGCCCCCATAGCGGGATCGCGGATGAGCAGTTCTTC
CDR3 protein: CASSPHSGIADEQFF

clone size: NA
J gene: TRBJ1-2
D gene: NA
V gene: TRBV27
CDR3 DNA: TGTGCCAGCAGTCCACAGGGAAACTATGGCTACACCTTC
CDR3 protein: CASSPQGNYGYTF

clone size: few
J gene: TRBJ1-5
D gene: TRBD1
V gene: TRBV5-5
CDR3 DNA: TGTGCCAGCAGCTTCATACCGGGACAGAATCAGCCCCAGCATTTT
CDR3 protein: CASSFIPGQNQPQHF

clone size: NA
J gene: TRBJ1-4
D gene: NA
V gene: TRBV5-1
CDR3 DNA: TGCGCCAGCAGCTTTAGTGGGGGCGAAAAACTGTTTTTT
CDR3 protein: CASSFSGGEKLFF

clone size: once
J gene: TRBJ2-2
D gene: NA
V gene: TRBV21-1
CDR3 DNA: TGTGCCAGCAGCAAAGTCGACAGAGGCACCGGGGAGCTGTTTTTT
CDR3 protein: CASSKVDRGTGELFF

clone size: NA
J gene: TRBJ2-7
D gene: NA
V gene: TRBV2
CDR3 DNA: TGTGCCGGAGGGGGAGGGAGCTCCTACGAGCAGTACTTC
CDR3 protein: CAGGGGSSYEQYF

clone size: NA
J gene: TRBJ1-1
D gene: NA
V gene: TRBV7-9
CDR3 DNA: TGTGCCAGCAGCTTAGAGTCACAGTTGAACACTGAAGCTTTCTTT
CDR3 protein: CASSLESQLNTEAFF

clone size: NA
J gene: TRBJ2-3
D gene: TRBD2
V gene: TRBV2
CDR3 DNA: TGTGCCAGCAGGGGTAGACTAGCGGGGTACACAGATACGCAGTATTTT
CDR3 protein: CASRGRLAGYTDTQYF

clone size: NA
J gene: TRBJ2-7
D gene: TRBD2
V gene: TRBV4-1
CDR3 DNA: TGCGCCAGCAGCCAAGTTAGCGGGGGTGACTCCTACGAGCAGTACTTC
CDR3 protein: CASSQVSGGDSYEQYF

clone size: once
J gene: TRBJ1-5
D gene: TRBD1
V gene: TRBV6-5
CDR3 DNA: TGTGCCAGCAGGGGGACAGCTAATCAGCCCCAGCATTTT
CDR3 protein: CASRGTANQPQHF

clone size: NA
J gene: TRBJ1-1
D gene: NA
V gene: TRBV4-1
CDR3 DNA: TGCGCCAGCAGCCAAGGTGTCGTTAGGGGGAACACTGAAGCTTTCTTT
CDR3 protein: CASSQGVVRGNTEAFF

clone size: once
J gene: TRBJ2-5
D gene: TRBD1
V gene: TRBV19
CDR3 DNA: TGTGCCAGTAGTCAGTACAGGGGTCAAGAGACCCAGTACTTC
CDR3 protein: CASSQYRGQETQYF

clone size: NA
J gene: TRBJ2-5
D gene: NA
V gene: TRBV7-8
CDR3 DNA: TGTGCCAGCAGCTTCGCCCTGGGACAACCGGAAGAGACCCAGTACTTC
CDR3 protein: CASSFALGQPEETQYF

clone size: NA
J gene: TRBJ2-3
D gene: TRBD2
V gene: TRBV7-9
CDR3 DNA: TGTGCCAGCAGCGAATCTCGTTGGTGGGAGGGCGAAGATACGCAGTATTTT
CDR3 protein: CASSESRWWEGEDTQYF

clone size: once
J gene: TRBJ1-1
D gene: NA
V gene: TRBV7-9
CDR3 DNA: TGTGCCAGCAGCTCGTTTCAGGGGAAAGACACTGAAGCTTTCTTT
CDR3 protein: CASSSFQGKDTEAFF

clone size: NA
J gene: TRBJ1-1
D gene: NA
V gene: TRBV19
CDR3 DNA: TGTGCCAGTAGTGGAACAGCGGGGACTGAAGCTTTCTTT
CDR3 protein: CASSGTAGTEAFF

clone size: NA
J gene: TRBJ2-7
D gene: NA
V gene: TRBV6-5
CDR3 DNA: TGTGCCAGCAGGACAGGACTCGCGAATTCCAACGAGCAGTACTTC
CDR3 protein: CASRTGLANSNEQYF

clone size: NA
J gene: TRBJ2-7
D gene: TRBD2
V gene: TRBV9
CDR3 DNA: TGTGCCAGCAGTCCAACTAGCGGGCCTCTGCAGTACTTC
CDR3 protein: CASSPTSGPLQYF

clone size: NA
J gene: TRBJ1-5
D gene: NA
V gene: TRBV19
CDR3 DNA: TGTGCCAGTTCGAACGAGGGTGGCTGGCATTTT
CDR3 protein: CASSNEGGWHF

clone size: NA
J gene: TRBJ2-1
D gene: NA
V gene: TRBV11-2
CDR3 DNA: TGTGCCAGCAGCTCAAATAGCCACTACAATGAGCAGTTCTTC
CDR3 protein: CASSSNSHYNEQFF

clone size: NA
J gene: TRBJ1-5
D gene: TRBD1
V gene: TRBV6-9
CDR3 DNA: TGTGCCAGCAGTTATAAAGGCAGGGGGCGCCTATGTCGCAATCAGCCCCAGCATTTT
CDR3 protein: CASSYKGRGRLCRNQPQHF

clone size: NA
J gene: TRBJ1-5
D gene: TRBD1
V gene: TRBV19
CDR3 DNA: TGTGCCAGTAGTTACACAGGGGCCAATCAGCCCCAGCATTTT
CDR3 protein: CASSYTGANQPQHF

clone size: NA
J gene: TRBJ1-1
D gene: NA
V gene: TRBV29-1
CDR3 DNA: TGCAGCGTCCCCAATAGTTGGAGGAACACTGAAGCTTTCTTT
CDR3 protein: CSVPNSWRNTEAFF

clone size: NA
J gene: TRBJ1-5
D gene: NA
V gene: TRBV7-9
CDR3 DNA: TGTGCCAGCAGCTTAGAGGGACATAGCAATCAGCCCCAGCATTTT
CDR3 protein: CASSLEGHSNQPQHF

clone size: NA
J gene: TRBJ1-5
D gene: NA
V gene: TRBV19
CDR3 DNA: TGTGCCAGTAGTATTCGGGAGGGCAATCAGCCCCAGCATTTT
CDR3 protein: CASSIREGNQPQHF

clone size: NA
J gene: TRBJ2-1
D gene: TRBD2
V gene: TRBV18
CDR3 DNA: TGTGCCAGCTCACCAGGGGCGCGGGAGAGAAATGAGCAGTTCTTC
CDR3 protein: CASSPGARERNEQFF